Each of the 14 T cell receptor beta chains below was sequenced from the same sample in a study of a mutant IDH1 vaccine in newly diagnosed glioma. For these TCRs, the target antigens are not known. Time point specified: week 35, safety follow-up. A single vaccine dose contained 300 ug of mutant IDH1 20-mer peptide, and topical imiquimod was used with it. Sequencing used immunoSEQ multiplex PCR; TCRdb keeps in-frame clones, though not all of them. Of 45,000 to 55,000 clones in the sample, approximately 80% were seen once. Specimen: PBMCs, collected from a glioma patient whose treatment included an IDH1 peptide vaccine. The receptor source for this set is a man in his forties or fifties with glioma.

The chain joins TRBV29-1 to TRBJ1-5; D ambiguous. CDR3 size: 12 residues. Germline CDR1 reads SQVTM; CDR2 reads ANQGSEA. The V gene lost 4 bases and the J gene lost 0 bases, with 4 bases spanning the gap. The DNA for the CDR3 is TGCAGCGTTGGTTATAGCAATCAGCCCCAGCATTTT. Translated: CSVGYSNQPQHF.

The J gene is TRBJ2-5, the V gene TRBV29-1; TRBD1 aligns across 8 bases. V lost 2 bases and J lost 5; bases outside the gene matches: 7. The CDR3 has 14 residues. Germline V gene sequence: CDR1 SQVTM, CDR2 ANQGSEA. Here the CDR3 reads CSVETGTGGETQYF. CDR3 DNA sequence: TGCAGCGTTGAAACCGGGACAGGAGGGGAGACCCAGTACTTC. The full variable domain, in which reference TRBV29-1 and TRBJ2-5 provide the parts outside the CDR3, is SAVISQKPSRDICQRGTSLTIQCQVDSQVTMMFWYRQQPGQSLTLIATANQGSEATYESGFVIDKFPISRPNLTFSTLTVSNMSPEDSSIYLCSVETGTGGETQYFGPGTRLLVL.

This chain connects TRBV7-2 to TRBJ2-1, with D perhaps TRBD1 or TRBD2 (5 bases each). The V and J ends lost 8 bases and 8 bases respectively, with 19 bases between them. Germline-derived CDR1 and CDR2 are SGHTA and FQGNSA. The CDR3 contains 14 residues. This chain's CDR3 is CASGASRESDEQFF. The CDR3, as DNA: TGTGCCAGCGGGGCCTCGAGGGAAAGCGATGAGCAGTTCTTC.

The rearrangement joins TRBV19 to TRBJ2-2; D is perhaps TRBD2 (6 bases). The germline CDR1 and CDR2 sequences are LNHDA and SQIVND (reference sequence). This CDR3 has 14 amino acids. Trimming took 6 bases from V and 5 from J, leaving 13 bases between them. The DNA for the CDR3 is TGTGCCAGTAGCACCCCCGGAGGGACCGGGGAGCTGTTTTTT. It yields the protein CASSTPGGTGELFF.

The chain joins TRBV18 to TRBJ2-3, with TRBD2 as a possible D gene (6 bases). The CDR3 has 14 residues. V lost 8 bases to trimming and J lost 5 bases, with 17 bases between them. Germline V gene data show CDR1 as KGHSH and CDR2 as LQKENI. The CDR3 region has the DNA TGTGCCAGCACCCGGGACTCGACAGAAGATACGCAGTATTTT. This gives the protein CASTRDSTEDTQYF.

This chain links TRBV19 with TRBJ2-3; D perhaps matches TRBD2 (5 bases). Trimming shortened V by 3 bases and J by 3 bases, and 7 bases separated the two germline ends. This CDR3 has 13 amino acids. The germline V gene has CDR1 LNHDA and CDR2 SQIVND (reference sequence). CDR3 loop: CASSITRTDTQYF. Written as DNA, the CDR3 is TGTGCCAGTAGTATCACTAGGACAGATACGCAGTATTTT.

The CDR3 sequence: CASSQTTAYEQYF. The CDR3 coding sequence is TGTGCCAGCAGCCAGACAACGGCCTACGAGCAGTACTTC. The chain recombines TRBV11-1 with TRBJ2-7; no reliable D call. V was shortened by 5 bases and J by 2 bases, with 10 bases between the two germline ends. The CDR3 spans 13 residues. Per germline, CDR1 SGHAT and CDR2 FQDESV (reference sequence).

The V and J genes are TRBV7-2 and TRBJ2-2; a weak D match, TRBD2 (6 bases). The CDR3 has 14 amino acids. CDR1 and CDR2 from the germline V gene are SGHTA and FQGNSA. Trimming shortened V by 4 bases and J by 6 bases, and 12 bases separated the two germline ends. The DNA of the CDR3 is TGTGCCAGCAGCTCCCCCGGAGGGCCCGGGGAGCTGTTTTTT. Translation gives CASSSPGGPGELFF.

The chain carries TRBV2 and TRBJ2-7; 7 bases are shared with TRBD1. V shed 8 bases, J shed 4 bases, and the junction held 5 bases outside the gene matches. From germline, CDR1 is SNHLY and CDR2 FYNNEI. CDR3 length equals 12 residues. CDR3 amino acids: CASGQGEYEQYV. The CDR3 DNA reads as TGTGCCAGCGGCCAGGGGGAATACGAGCAGTACGTC.

This chain links TRBV11-2 with TRBJ1-2; no clear D gene. The CDR3 extends over 14 amino acids. Trimming shortened V by 1 base and J by 5 bases, and 11 bases separated the two germline ends. Germline loops: CDR1 SGHAT, CDR2 FQNNGV. CDR3 sequence: CASSLVRSVYGYTF. The CDR3, as DNA: TGTGCCAGCAGCTTAGTAAGGTCCGTTTATGGCTACACCTTC.

J is TRBJ2-7 and V is TRBV6-5, with D possibly being TRBD2 (5 bases). The CDR3 has 12 residues. CDR1 and CDR2 from the germline V gene are MNHEY and SVGAGI. V was shortened by 6 bases and J by 4 bases, with 10 bases between the two germline ends. The chain's CDR3 is CASSGDSYEQYF. Written as DNA, the CDR3 is TGTGCCAGCAGCGGGGATTCATACGAGCAGTACTTC.

The V call is TRBV6-1, the J call TRBJ1-5; D unresolved. The V gene's germline CDR1 is MNHNS and CDR2 SASEGT. With 4 bases removed from V and 7 bases from J, the gap between germline ends came to 11 bases. This CDR3 is 13 amino acids long. CDR3 region: CASSAEGRQPQHF. In DNA, the CDR3 is TGTGCCAGCAGTGCGGAAGGGAGACAGCCCCAGCATTTT.

This clone was counted only a few times. The chain uses TRBV6-6 and TRBJ1-5, with D uncertain. This CDR3 has 13 amino acids. The germline V gene has CDR1 MNHNY and CDR2 SVGAGI (reference sequence). Trimming cost V 2 bases and J 5 bases, with 7 bases left between them. CDR3 region: CASSYGVHQPQHF. CDR3 coding DNA: TGTGCCAGCAGTTACGGGGTGCATCAGCCCCAGCATTTT.

CDR3 nucleotide sequence: TGTGCCAGCACCCTAGGGGCGGGTGACACTGAAGCTTTCTTT. Its translation: CASTLGAGDTEAFF. The gene calls are TRBV27 and TRBJ1-1, with a possible D match to TRBD1 (5 bases). The V gene's germline CDR1 is MNHEY and CDR2 SMNVEV (reference sequence). V lost 7 bases and J lost 3, with 15 bases in between. CDR3 size: 14 residues.